A selection of T cell receptor beta chains follows, all from one sample in a study of CD8 T cells in ankylosing spondylitis. TCRdb reanalysed the 5' RACE reads using MiXCR and keeps one entry per CDR3 protein. This table has some 130,000 distinct CDR3 sequences, roughly 8% appearing once. Sequencing was performed on synovial fluid, either unsorted or a sorted T cell fraction (not recorded which). Source of these receptors: a male donor with ankylosing spondylitis. Each CDR3 is given with its conserved first and last residue. A D gene is named only where the DNA matches it firmly. Size is stated for part of the rows, as once, few or many counts, or as a class when the clone is expanded.

V gene	D gene	J gene	clone size	CDR3 DNA	CDR3 protein
TRBV2	-	TRBJ2-2	once	TGTGCCAGCAGTCCCAGGGACACCGGGGAGCTGTTTTTT	CASSPRDTGELFF
TRBV4-3	TRBD2	TRBJ2-3	-	TGCGCCAGCAGCGTCTCTAGCGGGGGCAGCACAGATACGCAGTATTTT	CASSVSSGGSTDTQYF
TRBV12-5	-	TRBJ1-2	many	TGTGCTAGTGTAAACGGGGACGCCGCTAACTATGGCTACACCTTC	CASVNGDAANYGYTF
TRBV12-3/TRBV12-4	-	TRBJ2-7	many	TGTGCCAGCAGTTTAGGGGGCGACAGCCCCGAGCGGTACTTC	CASSLGGDSPERYF
TRBV7-9	TRBD1	TRBJ1-6	-	TGTGCCAGCAGCTCTTCGGACAGGCCAAATTCACCCCTCCACTTT	CASSSSDRPNSPLHF
TRBV6-2/TRBV6-3	TRBD2	TRBJ2-1	many	TGTGCCAGCAGTTACCCGAGAGGACTAGCGGGAGTGTGGAATGAGCAGTTCTTC	CASSYPRGLAGVWNEQFF
TRBV6-1	TRBD1	TRBJ1-6	many	TGTGCCAGCAGTCCCCTAGGTGCCGGACAGGATAATTCACCCCTCCACTTT	CASSPLGAGQDNSPLHF
TRBV3-1	TRBD2	TRBJ2-5	many	TGTGCCAGCAGCCATGGACTAGCGGGAGGAGAGACCCAGTACTTC	CASSHGLAGGETQYF
TRBV10-3	TRBD1	TRBJ1-2	many	TGTGCCAGCTTTTCCGGGACAGCAAAAAACTATGGCTACACCTTC	CASFSGTAKNYGYTF
TRBV5-4	-	TRBJ2-5	few	TGTGCCAGCAGCATCGGGCCCCAACAGGAGACCCAGTACTTC	CASSIGPQQETQYF
TRBV3-1	-	TRBJ2-1	-	TGTGCCAGCAGCCAAGATCTTATCGATGAGCAGTTCTTC	CASSQDLIDEQFF
TRBV5-6	-	TRBJ1-1	many	TGTGCCAGCAGCTTCCGTGCGGGCGGGTACACTGAAGCTTTCTTT	CASSFRAGGYTEAFF